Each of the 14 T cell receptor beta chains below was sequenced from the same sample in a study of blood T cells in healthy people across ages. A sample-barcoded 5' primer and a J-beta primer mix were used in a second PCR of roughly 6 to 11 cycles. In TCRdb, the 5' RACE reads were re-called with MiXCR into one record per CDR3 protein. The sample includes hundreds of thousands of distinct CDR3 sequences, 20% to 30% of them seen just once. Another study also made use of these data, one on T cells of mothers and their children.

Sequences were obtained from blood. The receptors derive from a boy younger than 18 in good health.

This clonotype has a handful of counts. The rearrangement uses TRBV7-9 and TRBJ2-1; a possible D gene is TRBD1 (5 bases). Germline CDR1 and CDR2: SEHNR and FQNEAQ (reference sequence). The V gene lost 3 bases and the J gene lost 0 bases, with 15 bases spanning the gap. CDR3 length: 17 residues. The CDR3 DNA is TGTGCCAGCAGCTTCTTCAGGGTTCCGAGCTCCTACAATGAGCAGTTCTTC. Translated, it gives CASSFFRVPSSYNEQFF.

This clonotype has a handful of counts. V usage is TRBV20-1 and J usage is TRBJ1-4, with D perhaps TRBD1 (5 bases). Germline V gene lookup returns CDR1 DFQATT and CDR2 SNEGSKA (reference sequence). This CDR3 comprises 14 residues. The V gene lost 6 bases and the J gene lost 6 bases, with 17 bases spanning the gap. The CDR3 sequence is CSAREDPGHEKLFF. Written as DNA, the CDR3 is TGCAGTGCCAGGGAGGACCCGGGCCATGAAAAACTGTTTTTT.

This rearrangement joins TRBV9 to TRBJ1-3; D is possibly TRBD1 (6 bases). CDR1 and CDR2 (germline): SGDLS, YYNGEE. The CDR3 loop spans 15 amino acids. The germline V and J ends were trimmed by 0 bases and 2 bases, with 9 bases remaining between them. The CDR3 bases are TGTGCCAGCAGCGTAGCTAACAGGGCTGGAAACACCATATATTTT. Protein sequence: CASSVANRAGNTIYF.

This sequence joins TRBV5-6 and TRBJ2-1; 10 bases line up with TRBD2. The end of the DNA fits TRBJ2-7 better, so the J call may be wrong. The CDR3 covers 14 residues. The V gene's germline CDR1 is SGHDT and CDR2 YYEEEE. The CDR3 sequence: CASSLLAGADEQYF. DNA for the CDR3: TGTGCCAGCAGCTTGCTAGCGGGGGCGGACGAGCAGTACTTC.

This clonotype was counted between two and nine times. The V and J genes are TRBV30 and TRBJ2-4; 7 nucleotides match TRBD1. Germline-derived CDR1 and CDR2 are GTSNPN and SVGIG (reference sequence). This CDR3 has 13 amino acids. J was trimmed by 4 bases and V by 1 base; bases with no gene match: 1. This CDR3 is CAWSGDSKNIQYF. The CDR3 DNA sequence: TGTGCCTGGAGTGGGGACAGTAAAAACATTCAGTACTTC.

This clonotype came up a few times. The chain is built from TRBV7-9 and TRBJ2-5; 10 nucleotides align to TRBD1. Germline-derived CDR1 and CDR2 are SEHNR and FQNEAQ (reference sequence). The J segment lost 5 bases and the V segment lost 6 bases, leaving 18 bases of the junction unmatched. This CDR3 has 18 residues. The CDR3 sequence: CASSPGPGQGFVMETQYF. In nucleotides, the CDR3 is TGTGCCAGCAGTCCAGGCCCGGGACAGGGGTTCGTTATGGAGACCCAGTACTTC.

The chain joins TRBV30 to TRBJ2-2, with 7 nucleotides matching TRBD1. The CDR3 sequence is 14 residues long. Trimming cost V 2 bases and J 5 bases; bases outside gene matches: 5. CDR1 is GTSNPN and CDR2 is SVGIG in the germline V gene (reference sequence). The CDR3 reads CAWSMGQPTGELFF. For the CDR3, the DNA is TGTGCCTGGAGTATGGGACAGCCAACCGGGGAGCTGTTTTTT.

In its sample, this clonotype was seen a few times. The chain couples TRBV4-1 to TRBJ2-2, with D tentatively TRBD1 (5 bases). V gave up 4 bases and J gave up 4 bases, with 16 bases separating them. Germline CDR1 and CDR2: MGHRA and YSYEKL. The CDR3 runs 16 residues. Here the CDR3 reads CASSLQGPAGTGELFF. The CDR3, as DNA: TGCGCCAGCAGCCTCCAGGGCCCGGCTGGCACCGGGGAGCTGTTTTTT.

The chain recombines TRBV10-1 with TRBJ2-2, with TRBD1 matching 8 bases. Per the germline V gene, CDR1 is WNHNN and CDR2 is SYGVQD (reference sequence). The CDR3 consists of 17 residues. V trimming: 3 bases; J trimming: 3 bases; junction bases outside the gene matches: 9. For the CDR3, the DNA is TGCGCCAGCAGTGAATCAAGGTCGGGACAGGACACCGGGGAGCTGTTTTTT. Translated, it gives CASSESRSGQDTGELFF.

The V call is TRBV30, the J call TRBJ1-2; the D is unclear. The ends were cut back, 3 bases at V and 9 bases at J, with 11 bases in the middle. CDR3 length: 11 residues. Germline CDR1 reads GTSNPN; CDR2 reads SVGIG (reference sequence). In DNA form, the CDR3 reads TGTGCCTGGAGCAACAGTCCGAGCTACACCTTC. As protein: CAWSNSPSYTF.

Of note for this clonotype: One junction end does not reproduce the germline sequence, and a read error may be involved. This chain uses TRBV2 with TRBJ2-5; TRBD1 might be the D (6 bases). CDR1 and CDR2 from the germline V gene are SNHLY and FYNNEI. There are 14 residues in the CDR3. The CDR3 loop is CASTPQGLQQTQYF. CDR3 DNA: TGTGCCAGCACCCCACAGGGCCTCCAACAGACCCAGTACTTC.

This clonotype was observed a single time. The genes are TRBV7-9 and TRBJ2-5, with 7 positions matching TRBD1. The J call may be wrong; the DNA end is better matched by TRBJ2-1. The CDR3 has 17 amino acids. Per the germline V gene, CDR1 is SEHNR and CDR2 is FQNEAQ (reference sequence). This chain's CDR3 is CASSLQGSDRVTDEQFF. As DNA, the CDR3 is TGTGCCAGCAGCTTACAAGGGAGCGACAGGGTGACCGATGAGCAGTTCTTC.

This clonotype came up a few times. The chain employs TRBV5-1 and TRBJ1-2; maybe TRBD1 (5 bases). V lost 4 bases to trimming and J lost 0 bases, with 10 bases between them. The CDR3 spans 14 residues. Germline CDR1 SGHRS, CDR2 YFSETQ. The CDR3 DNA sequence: TGCGCCAGCAGCGGCCAGGGAGCTAACTATGGCTACACCTTC. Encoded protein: CASSGQGANYGYTF.

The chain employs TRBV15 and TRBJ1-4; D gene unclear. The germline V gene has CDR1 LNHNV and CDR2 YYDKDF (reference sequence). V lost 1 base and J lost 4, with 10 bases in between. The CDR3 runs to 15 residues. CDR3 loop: CATSRVKQINEKLFF. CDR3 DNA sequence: TGTGCCACCAGCAGAGTAAAACAGATTAATGAAAAACTGTTTTTT.